One and the same sample provided the 13 T cell receptor beta chains below, sequenced in a study of T cells in Graves' hyperthyroidism and ophthalmopathy. Amplified TCR beta CDR3 regions derived from RNA transcripts. RT-PCR in the first round (using the HTBI primer set) targeted the TCR CDR3. MiXCR, run by TCRdb on the multiplex PCR reads, gives a single entry per CDR3 protein. The sample has fewer than 500,000 distinct CDR3 sequences; roughly 14% are singletons. The material sequenced was blood. These receptors were obtained from a man aged 18 to 35 with Graves' ophthalmopathy.

This clonotype was found many times. This chain connects TRBV6-1 to TRBJ2-7; maybe TRBD2 (6 bases). Trimming took 10 bases from V and 2 from J, leaving 15 bases between them. Germline assignment: CDR1 MNHNS and CDR2 SASEGT. This CDR3 is built from 13 residues. CDR3 sequence: CATSGDWPYEQYF. CDR3 coding DNA: TGTGCCACTTCGGGGGATTGGCCCTACGAGCAGTACTTC.

The CDR3 loop reads CASSLLKRETQYF. The CDR3 DNA is TGCGCCAGCAGCTTGTTGAAGAGGGAGACCCAGTACTTC. V usage is TRBV5-1 and J usage is TRBJ2-5; D uncertain. CDR3 length: 13 amino acids. Per the germline V gene, CDR1 is SGHRS and CDR2 is YFSETQ. The germline V and J ends were trimmed by 1 base and 5 bases, with 9 bases remaining between them.

This sequence joins TRBV19 and TRBJ2-1, with a possible D match to TRBD1 (5 bases). V was trimmed by 5 bases and J by 8 bases, leaving 13 bases between them. The CDR3 length is 13 residues. Germline V gives CDR1 LNHDA, CDR2 SQIVND (reference sequence). CDR3 loop: CASSFQGRDEQFF. CDR3 bases: TGTGCCAGTAGTTTCCAGGGCCGGGATGAGCAGTTCTTC. Supplemented by reference TRBV19 and TRBJ2-1, the full variable domain reads DGGITQSPKYLFRKEGQNVTLSCEQNLNHDAMYWYRQDPGQGLRLIYYSQIVNDFQKGDIAEGYSVSREKKESFPLTVTSAQKNPTAFYLCASSFQGRDEQFFGPGTRLTVL.

There are many counts of this clonotype. The rearrangement links TRBV12-3 or TRBV12-4 to TRBJ2-5; D may be TRBD2 (5 bases). V dropped 5 bases and J dropped 1 base, with 8 bases sitting between them. This CDR3 is built from 13 residues. As DNA, the CDR3 is TGTGCCAGCAGTCTCGGGGTCCAAGAGACCCAGTACTTC. This gives the protein CASSLGVQETQYF.

This clonotype was counted ten times or more. The V and J genes are TRBV20-1 and TRBJ2-4, with 9 nucleotides matching TRBD2. Germline CDR1 DFQATT, CDR2 SNEGSKA (reference sequence). The CDR3 covers 13 residues. V lost 4 bases and J lost 9; bases outside the gene matches: 7. The CDR3 reads CSATPGLASIQYF. CDR3 DNA sequence: TGCAGTGCTACGCCGGGACTAGCAAGCATTCAGTACTTC.

This clonotype was seen ten or more times. The chain links TRBV10-3 to TRBJ2-7; D gene uncertain. CDR1 and CDR2 (germline): ENHRY, SYGVKD. This CDR3 spans 14 amino acids. Deletions cut 2 bases from V and 5 bases from J, with 13 bases between. The CDR3 sequence is CAISEGHTPNEQYF. The DNA for the CDR3 is TGTGCCATCAGTGAGGGGCATACCCCAAACGAGCAGTACTTC.

The chain employs TRBV19 and TRBJ2-2, with 13 bases fitting TRBD2. After removal of 5 bases from V and 4 bases from J, the junction contained 7 bases not matched to a gene. CDR1 and CDR2 (germline): LNHDA, SQIVND (reference sequence). This CDR3 has 17 amino acids. CDR3 DNA: TGTGCCAGTAGTCAAGGACTAGCGGGAGCGGGCACCGGGGAGCTGTTTTTT. The encoded protein is CASSQGLAGAGTGELFF.

The chain employs TRBV4-1 and TRBJ1-5; maybe TRBD1 (5 bases). V lost 0 bases and J lost 4, with 7 bases in between. This CDR3 contains 14 residues. From germline, CDR1 is MGHRA and CDR2 YSYEKL. CDR3: CASSQDPGNQPQHF. The CDR3 DNA is TGCGCCAGCAGCCAAGATCCAGGGAATCAGCCCCAGCATTTT.

This sequence joins TRBV6-5 and TRBJ2-2; no clear D. V was cut by 2 bases and J by 2 bases, with 6 bases left in between. CDR3 length equals 14 residues. Germline V gives CDR1 MNHEY, CDR2 SVGAGI. The CDR3 region is CASSYGRNTGELFF. The DNA for the CDR3 is TGTGCCAGCAGTTACGGCAGAAACACCGGGGAGCTGTTTTTT.

The V and J genes are TRBV6-1 and TRBJ2-2, with D uncertain. Trimming took 5 bases from V and 5 from J, leaving 15 bases between them. The germline CDR1 and CDR2 sequences are MNHNS and SASEGT. The CDR3 extends over 15 amino acids. CDR3 protein: CASSSSALRTGELFF. The DNA of the CDR3 is TGTGCCAGCAGTTCCAGCGCCTTGAGGACCGGGGAGCTGTTTTTT.

To note about this clonotype: A much larger clonotype is one base distant, so this may be a read error. This CDR3 reads CSVGWENTGELFF. The CDR3 DNA is TGCAGCGTTGGATGGGAGAACACCGGGGAGCTGTTTTTT. The V gene is TRBV29-1, the J gene TRBJ2-2; no firm D call. The V end lost 4 bases, the J end lost 1 base, and 7 bases lay between the germline ends. Germline values: CDR1 SQVTM, CDR2 ANQGSEA. This CDR3 spans 13 amino acids.

Ten or more counts support this clonotype. This chain joins TRBV20-1 and TRBJ2-7, with TRBD1 matching 7 bases. From germline, CDR1 is DFQATT and CDR2 SNEGSKA (reference sequence). With 6 bases clipped from V and 2 bases from J, the junction kept 4 bases outside the gene matches. This CDR3 is built from 12 residues. The CDR3 reads CSAPGQTYEQYF. The DNA of the CDR3 is TGCAGTGCCCCGGGACAGACCTACGAGCAGTACTTC.

The V and J genes are TRBV7-2 and TRBJ2-7, with 9 bases matching TRBD1. The J segment lost 3 bases and the V segment lost 4 bases, leaving 4 bases of the junction unmatched. The CDR3 extends over 14 amino acids. CDR1 SGHTA and CDR2 FQGNSA come from the germline V gene. This chain's CDR3 is CASSWTGDNYEQYF. For the CDR3, the DNA is TGTGCCAGCAGCTGGACAGGGGATAACTACGAGCAGTACTTC.